What follows describes a single T cell receptor (beta chain). Antigen unknown. This entry belongs to a study of cytomegalovirus exposure and HLA in healthy donors. Overall study findings and caveats: Reports showed the classifier diagnosing cytomegalovirus status with high specificity and sensitivity. A later analysis by the authors found several of the most significant clusters apparently linked to common viral pathogens.

The V gene's germline CDR1 is LNHDA and CDR2 SQIVND (reference sequence). The CDR3 is 16 amino acids. V was pared by 3 bases and J by 4 bases, with 6 bases of the junction left unmatched. PCR amplification relied on 60 Vbeta primers (plus 13 Jbeta primers). Only in-frame clones appear in the TCRdb table, and some are missing; sequencing was by immunoSEQ multiplex PCR. The data show roughly 140,000 clones, roughly 62% seen once. The sample was PBMCs. This clonotype was obtained from a man between 60 and 70 years old in good health and CMV-seronegative. This chain connects TRBV19 to TRBJ2-2; 9 bases line up with TRBD2. The CDR3 region is CASSMLAGSLTGELFF. The CDR3 DNA is TGTGCCAGTAGTATGCTAGCGGGATCCCTCACCGGGGAGCTGTTTTTT.